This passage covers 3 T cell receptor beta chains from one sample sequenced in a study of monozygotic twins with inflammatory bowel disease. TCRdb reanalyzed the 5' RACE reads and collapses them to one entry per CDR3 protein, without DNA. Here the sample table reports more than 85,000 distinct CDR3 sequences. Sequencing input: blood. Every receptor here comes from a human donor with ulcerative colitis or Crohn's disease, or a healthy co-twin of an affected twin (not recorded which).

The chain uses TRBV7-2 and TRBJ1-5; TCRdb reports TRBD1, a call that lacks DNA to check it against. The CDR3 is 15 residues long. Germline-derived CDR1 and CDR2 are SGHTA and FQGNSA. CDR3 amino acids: CASSQGTREGQPQHF.

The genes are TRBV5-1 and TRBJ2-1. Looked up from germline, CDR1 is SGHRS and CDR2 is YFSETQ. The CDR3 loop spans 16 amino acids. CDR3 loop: CASSPRWREPYNEQFF. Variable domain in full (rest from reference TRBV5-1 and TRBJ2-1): KAGVTQTPRYLIKTRGQQVTLSCSPISGHRSVSWYQQTPGQGLQFLFEYFSETQRNKGNFPGRFSGRQFSNSRSEMNVSTLELGDSALYLCASSPRWREPYNEQFFGPGTRLTVL.

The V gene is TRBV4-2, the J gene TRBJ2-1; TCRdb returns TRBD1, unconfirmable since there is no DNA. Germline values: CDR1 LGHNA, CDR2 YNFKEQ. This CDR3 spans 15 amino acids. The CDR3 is CASTLLGGGADEQFF.